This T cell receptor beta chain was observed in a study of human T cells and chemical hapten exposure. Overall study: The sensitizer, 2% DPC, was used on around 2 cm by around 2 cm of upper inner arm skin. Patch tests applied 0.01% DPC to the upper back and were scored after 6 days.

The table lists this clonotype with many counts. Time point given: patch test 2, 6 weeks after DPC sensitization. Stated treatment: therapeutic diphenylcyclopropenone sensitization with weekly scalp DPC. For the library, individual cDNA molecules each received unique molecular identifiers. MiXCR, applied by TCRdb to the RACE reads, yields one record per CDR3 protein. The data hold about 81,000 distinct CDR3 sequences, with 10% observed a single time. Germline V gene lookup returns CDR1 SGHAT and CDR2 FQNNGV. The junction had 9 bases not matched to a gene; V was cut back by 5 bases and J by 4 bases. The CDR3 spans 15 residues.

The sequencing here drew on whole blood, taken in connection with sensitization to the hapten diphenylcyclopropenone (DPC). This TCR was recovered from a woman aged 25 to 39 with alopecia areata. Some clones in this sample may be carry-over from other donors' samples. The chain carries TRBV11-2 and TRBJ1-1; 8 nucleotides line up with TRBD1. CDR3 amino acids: CASSVQTGESTEAFF. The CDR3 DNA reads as TGTGCCAGCAGCGTCCAGACAGGGGAGAGCACTGAAGCTTTCTTT. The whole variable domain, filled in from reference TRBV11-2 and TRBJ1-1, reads EAGVAQSPRYKIIEKRQSVAFWCNPISGHATLYWYQQILGQGPKLLIQFQNNGVVDDSQLPKDRFSAERLKGVDSTLKIQPAKLEDSAVYLCASSVQTGESTEAFFGQGTRLTVV.